A selection of T cell receptor beta chains follows, all from one sample in a study of T cells in Graves' hyperthyroidism and ophthalmopathy. A single record per CDR3 protein comes from TCRdb applying MiXCR to the multiplex PCR reads. The table lists nearly 250,000 distinct CDR3 sequences, around 17% of them singletons. What was sequenced was blood. The receptor set was obtained from a woman in her late teens or twenties with Graves' ophthalmopathy. The CDR3 runs from the conserved cysteine through the conserved F or W. The D gene is left open where the match is weak. For some rows the clone size is stated as once, few or many, or as a class when expanded; others skip it.

many	TRBV4-3	TRBJ1-5	-	CASSQGTSDQPQHF	TGCGCCAGCAGCCAAGGGACCTCCGATCAGCCCCAGCATTTT
many	TRBV5-8	TRBJ2-3	TRBD2	CASSITLAGVSTDTQYF	TGTGCCAGCAGCATAACCTTAGCGGGGGTCAGCACAGATACGCAGTATTTT
-	TRBV29-1	TRBJ2-1	TRBD2	CSVSYPGTSHFSYNEQFF	TGCAGCGTCTCCTACCCCGGGACTAGCCACTTCTCCTACAATGAGCAGTTCTTC
many	TRBV7-9	TRBJ2-2	-	CASSLMGVTGELFF	TGTGCCAGCAGCTTAATGGGAGTCACCGGGGAGCTGTTTTTT
many	TRBV18	TRBJ2-7	TRBD1	CASSGGTGAYEQYF	TGTGCCAGCTCAGGGGGGACAGGGGCCTACGAGCAGTACTTC
many	TRBV30	TRBJ2-7	TRBD1	CAWSAIGQGSYEQYF	TGTGCCTGGAGTGCAATCGGACAGGGGAGCTACGAGCAGTACTTC
-	TRBV18	TRBJ1-1	-	CASHKLYTEAFF	TGTGCCAGCCATAAGTTGTACACTGAAGCTTTCTTT
-	TRBV7-9	TRBJ2-1	TRBD1	CASSGTTGGNEQFF	TGTGCCAGCAGCGGGACGACAGGGGGCAATGAGCAGTTCTTC
-	TRBV20-1	TRBJ2-1	TRBD1	CSARDPGGAWNEQFF	TGCAGTGCTAGAGATCCAGGGGGCGCTTGGAATGAGCAGTTCTTC
many	TRBV6-1	TRBJ2-1	-	CASSPRAHHSNEQFF	TGTGCCAGCAGTCCCCGAGCGCATCATTCCAATGAGCAGTTCTTC
many	TRBV27	TRBJ2-2	TRBD2	CASTAGGWDTGELFF	TGTGCCAGCACGGCGGGAGGCTGGGACACCGGGGAGCTGTTTTTT
many	TRBV29-1	TRBJ2-3	TRBD2	CSVDLVAGLTDTQYF	TGCAGCGTTGATTTGGTAGCGGGGCTCACAGATACGCAGTATTTT
many	TRBV5-1	TRBJ1-1	TRBD1	CASSLGGTGGEAFF	TGCGCCAGCAGCTTGGGAGGGACAGGGGGTGAAGCTTTCTTT
many	TRBV12-3/TRBV12-4	TRBJ1-1	-	CASSRNRNTEAFF	TGTGCCAGCAGCCGAAACAGGAACACTGAAGCTTTCTTT
many	TRBV28	TRBJ1-4	-	CASSKNRVTLEKLFF	TGTGCCAGCAGTAAGAACAGGGTGACTCTGGAAAAACTGTTTTTT
many	TRBV7-9	TRBJ1-3	-	CASSFRDTIYF	TGTGCCAGCAGCTTCAGGGACACCATATATTTT
many	TRBV5-1	TRBJ2-7	-	CASSHGLLSSYEQYF	TGCGCCAGCAGCCACGGACTCCTCAGCTCCTACGAGCAGTACTTC
-	TRBV29-1	TRBJ2-2	-	CSVGTYTGELFF	TGCAGCGTTGGGACATACACCGGGGAGCTGTTTTTT
many	TRBV12-3/TRBV12-4	TRBJ2-5	-	CASSLRDIQETQYF	TGTGCCAGCAGTTTAAGGGACATACAAGAGACCCAGTACTTC
-	TRBV28	TRBJ2-7	-	CASSVGDPSRYEQYF	TGTGCCAGCAGTGTAGGGGATCCCTCAAGGTACGAGCAGTACTTC
-	TRBV6-5	TRBJ1-1	-	CASSYFREGTEAFF	TGTGCCAGCAGTTACTTTAGGGAGGGCACTGAAGCTTTCTTT
many	TRBV7-9	TRBJ2-1	TRBD2	CASSLLAGGDEQFF	TGTGCCAGCAGCTTACTAGCGGGAGGGGATGAGCAGTTCTTC
many	TRBV19	TRBJ2-3	TRBD1	CASDEGRGPDTQYF	TGTGCCAGTGACGAGGGCAGGGGGCCAGATACGCAGTATTTT
many	TRBV2	TRBJ2-5	-	CASSRTEGSQYF	TGTGCCAGCAGTCGGACCGAGGGGTCCCAGTACTTC
many	TRBV7-3	TRBJ2-5	-	CASSLGGSETQYF	TGTGCCAGCAGCTTAGGGGGGTCGGAGACCCAGTACTTC
many	TRBV7-2	TRBJ2-6	-	CASRVAGANVLTF	TGTGCCAGCAGGGTGGCCGGGGCCAACGTCCTGACTTTC
-	TRBV7-2	TRBJ1-2	-	CASSLGRGADGYTF	TGTGCCAGCAGCTTAGGGCGGGGGGCCGATGGCTACACCTTC
many	TRBV6-1	TRBJ1-3	-	CASSEGVLGNTIYF	TGTGCCAGCAGTGAAGGGGTTCTTGGAAACACCATATATTTT
-	TRBV20-1	TRBJ1-2	-	CSAREGQGSYGYTF	TGCAGTGCTAGAGAAGGGCAGGGGAGCTATGGCTACACCTTC
many	TRBV28	TRBJ2-5	-	CASSFGASVDVETQYF	TGTGCCAGCAGTTTTGGAGCTAGCGTCGATGTGGAGACCCAGTACTTC
many	TRBV24-1	TRBJ2-3	-	CATSGVVRDTQYF	TGTGCCACCAGTGGGGTGGTGAGGGATACGCAGTATTTT
many	TRBV19	TRBJ1-2	TRBD1	CASSMSGGRTNYGYTF	TGTGCCAGTAGTATGTCAGGGGGCCGAACTAACTATGGCTACACCTTC